This T cell receptor (beta chain) was profiled in a study of immune evolution from preneoplasia to lung adenocarcinoma. Study observations and caveats: From normal lung to invasive adenocarcinoma, top clone frequencies appeared to decrease.

A note on this clone: As yet, its antigen is unknown. At one of its ends the junction is not consistent with the germline gene, which may arise from a read error.

Clones were sequenced by immunoSEQ multiplex PCR, and TCRdb holds only the in-frame ones, with some missing. The sample has around 15,000 clones, 86% seen once; the top ten hold approximately 2.8%. Germline V lookup: CDR1 SQVTM, CDR2 ANQGSEA. The CDR3 contains 12 residues. The V and J genes are TRBV29-1 and TRBJ1-1, with a possible D match to TRBD1 (5 bases). Sequencing used FFPE invasive lung adenocarcinoma tissue. The clonotype was recovered from a person aged 65 to 85 with invasive lung adenocarcinoma. The CDR3 here is CSSKGVNTEAFF. The CDR3 DNA follows: TGTAGCTCCAAAGGGGTGAACACTGAAGCTTTCTTT.